These T cell receptor beta chains were read from a single sample in a study of low-dose radiotherapy and immunotherapy resistance in tumors. In TCRdb, the reads were re-called with MiXCR into one record per CDR3 protein. The sample contains around 69,000 distinct CDR3 sequences, roughly 30% of which appear only once. The input for sequencing was PBMCs, taken before treatment. Receptors originate from a female donor with ovarian cancer. The CDR3 runs from the conserved cysteine through the conserved F or W. A D gene is named only where the DNA matches it firmly. Clone size is given for some rows only: seen once, a few or many times, or a class if the clone is expanded.

v_gene	j_gene	len	abundance	d_gene	CDR3aa	CDR3nt
TRBV12-3/TRBV12-4	TRBJ2-5	13	many	.	CASRYSGGETQYF	TGTGCCAGCAGATACAGTGGAGGAGAGACCCAGTACTTC
TRBV10-3	TRBJ2-3	14	once	TRBD2	CAISPSGGADTQYF	TGTGCCATCAGCCCAAGCGGGGGGGCAGATACGCAGTATTTT
TRBV18	TRBJ2-2	18	many	.	CASSPPGAGAPNTGELFF	TGTGCCAGCTCACCACCGGGGGCGGGAGCCCCGAACACCGGGGAGCTGTTTTTT
TRBV10-2	TRBJ1-1	14	few	.	CASSDFGGDTEAFF	TGCGCCAGCAGTGACTTTGGTGGGGATACTGAAGCTTTCTTT
TRBV19	TRBJ1-5	12	many	.	CASSIAGGPQHF	TGTGCCAGTAGTATAGCCGGGGGGCCCCAGCATTTT
TRBV7-9	TRBJ2-1	15	many	TRBD2	CASSSGLVRGNEQFF	TGTGCCAGCAGCTCGGGACTAGTACGAGGCAATGAGCAGTTCTTC
TRBV6-8	TRBJ2-3	14	.	TRBD2	CASSGGLPTDTQYF	TGTGCCAGCAGTGGGGGACTACCCACAGATACGCAGTATTTT
TRBV27	TRBJ2-7	15	.	TRBD1	CASSLRRDRGHEQYF	TGTGCCAGCAGTTTACGTCGGGACAGGGGCCACGAGCAGTACTTC
TRBV9	TRBJ2-5	17	.	.	CASSVGPQWGGQETQYF	TGTGCCAGCAGCGTGGGACCCCAATGGGGTGGACAAGAGACCCAGTACTTC
TRBV29-1	TRBJ2-2	15	many	TRBD2	CSVLAGDFNTGELFF	TGCAGCGTACTAGCGGGGGATTTTAACACCGGGGAGCTGTTTTTT
TRBV7-2	TRBJ2-2	16	many	TRBD2	CASSIAGGHRTGELFF	TGTGCCAGCAGCATAGCGGGGGGACACCGCACCGGGGAGCTGTTTTTT